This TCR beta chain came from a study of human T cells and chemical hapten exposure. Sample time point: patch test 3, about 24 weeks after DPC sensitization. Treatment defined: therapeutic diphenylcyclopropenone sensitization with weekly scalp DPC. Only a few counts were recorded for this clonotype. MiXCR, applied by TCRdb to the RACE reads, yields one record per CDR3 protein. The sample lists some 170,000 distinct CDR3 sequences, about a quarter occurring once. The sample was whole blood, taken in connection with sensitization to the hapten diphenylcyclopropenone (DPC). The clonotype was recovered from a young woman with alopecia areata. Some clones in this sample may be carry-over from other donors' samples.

The CDR3 spells CASSVVGVFGELFF. The CDR3 coding sequence is TGTGCCAGCAGCGTAGTAGGGGTTTTCGGGGAGCTGTTTTTT. The chain uses TRBV9 and TRBJ2-2, with D possibly matching TRBD1 (5 bases). Germline-derived CDR1 and CDR2 are SGDLS and YYNGEE. The CDR3 covers 14 residues. V shed 0 bases and J shed 7 bases, with 10 bases lying between them.